These 25 T cell receptor beta chains originate from one sample sequenced in a study of blood T cell repertoires in COVID-19. Clones were sequenced by immunoSEQ multiplex PCR, and TCRdb holds only the in-frame ones, with some missing. The sample has under 300,000 clones; around 87% are singletons. The material sequenced was PBMCs or T cells enriched from blood (not recorded which). The receptors were sampled from a woman aged 25 to 39 with acute COVID-19.

The J gene is TRBJ2-2, the V gene TRBV6-5; D gene ambiguous. Trimming removed 2 bases from V and 1 base from J, with 5 bases in between. The CDR3 totals 14 residues. CDR1 and CDR2 (germline): MNHEY, SVGAGI. DNA for the CDR3: TGTGCCAGCAGTTACGGAGAGAACACCGGGGAGCTGTTTTTT. It yields the protein CASSYGENTGELFF.

The chain combines TRBV5-1 with TRBJ2-7, with 7 bases lining up with TRBD2. The germline CDR1 and CDR2 sequences are SGHRS and YFSETQ. J was trimmed by 5 bases and V by 4 bases; bases with no gene match: 9. The CDR3 is 14 residues long. The CDR3 spells CASSKRDRIDEQYF. CDR3 nucleotides: TGCGCCAGCAGCAAGCGGGATCGTATCGACGAGCAGTACTTC. Combining the CDR3 with reference TRBV5-1 and TRBJ2-7 gives the whole variable domain KAGVTQTPRYLIKTRGQQVTLSCSPISGHRSVSWYQQTPGQGLQFLFEYFSETQRNKGNFPGRFSGRQFSNSRSEMNVSTLELGDSALYLCASSKRDRIDEQYFGPGTRLTVT.

This clone appeared a single time. The chain links TRBV5-5 to TRBJ2-5, with D hard to call. CDR1 is SGHKS and CDR2 is YYEKEE in the germline V gene (reference sequence). This CDR3 is 15 amino acids long. V shed 2 bases and J shed 5 bases, with 16 bases lying between them. The CDR3 DNA sequence: TGTGCCAGCAGCTTCCCGCACATAATTTTGGAGACCCAGTACTTC. Amino acids: CASSFPHIILETQYF.

The CDR3 bases are TGCGCCAGCAAGTGGATTCAGGGTGGCTCCTATAATTCACCCCTCCACTTT. Amino acid sequence: CASKWIQGGSYNSPLHF. The genes are TRBV5-1 and TRBJ1-6, with a tentative D call TRBD1 (5 bases). Germline CDR1 and CDR2: SGHRS and YFSETQ. The CDR3 covers 17 residues. The V end was cut by 6 bases, the J end by 0 bases, with 16 bases between.

V gene TRBV19 combines with J gene TRBJ1-6, with D perhaps TRBD1 (5 bases). This CDR3 is built from 13 residues. Trimming shortened V by 8 bases and J by 10 bases, and 15 bases separated the two germline ends. Germline CDR1 and CDR2: LNHDA and SQIVND (reference sequence). The CDR3 region is CASGDSPLSPLHF. DNA for the CDR3: TGTGCCAGTGGAGACAGCCCCTTATCACCCCTCCACTTT.

This rearrangement joins TRBV12-3 or TRBV12-4 to TRBJ1-1, with no clear D. The V end lost 5 bases, the J end lost 1 base, and 5 bases lay between the germline ends. The CDR3 runs to 12 residues. DNA of the CDR3: TGTGCCAGCAGTCGACAGAACACTGAAGCTTTCTTT. This sequence encodes CASSRQNTEAFF.

The genes are TRBV2 and TRBJ2-3; a possible D gene is TRBD1 (6 bases). This CDR3 has 13 residues. Germline assignment: CDR1 SNHLY and CDR2 FYNNEI. The V end was cut by 3 bases, the J end by 8 bases, with 12 bases between. The CDR3 is CASSEVQGGTQYF. The CDR3 coding sequence is TGTGCCAGCAGTGAGGTACAGGGTGGTACGCAGTATTTT.

V usage is TRBV7-8 and J usage is TRBJ2-1; maybe TRBD1 (5 bases). The length of the CDR3 is 14 residues. Trimming left V 3 bases short and J 5 bases short, with 11 bases between. From germline, CDR1 is SGHVS and CDR2 FQNEAQ. This CDR3 is CASSLGPTHNEQFF. In DNA, the CDR3 is TGTGCCAGCAGCTTGGGGCCTACCCACAATGAGCAGTTCTTC.

This clone has only one observation. This chain connects TRBV19 to TRBJ1-1; D ambiguous. V was clipped by 3 bases and J by 6 bases, with 14 bases between them. The CDR3 runs 14 residues. Germline lookup yields CDR1 LNHDA and CDR2 SQIVND (reference sequence). The CDR3 nucleotides are TGTGCCAGTAGTATCGGGGATACTCTATCTGAAGCTTTCTTT. It translates to CASSIGDTLSEAFF.

J is TRBJ1-1 and V is TRBV9, with TRBD1 identical over 7 bases. V dropped 3 bases and J dropped 5; count of bases not matched to a gene: 13. Germline CDR1 reads SGDLS; CDR2 reads YYNGEE. The CDR3 covers 16 residues. CDR3 residues: CASSARQGDMDTEAFF. The CDR3 nucleotides are TGTGCCAGCAGCGCCCGCCAGGGGGATATGGATACTGAAGCTTTCTTT.

V is TRBV4-2 and J is TRBJ2-7; 8 bases are shared with TRBD1. There are 14 residues in the CDR3. The V and J ends lost 1 base and 3 bases, in that order; junction bases with no gene match: 2. Germline V gene sequence: CDR1 LGHNA, CDR2 YNFKEQ. For the CDR3, the DNA is TGTGCCAGCAGCCAAGGACAGGGGAGCTACGAGCAGTACTTC. It codes for CASSQGQGSYEQYF.

V usage is TRBV20-1 and J usage is TRBJ1-2, with 8 bases fitting TRBD1. V dropped 3 bases and J dropped 8; count of bases not matched to a gene: 8. CDR1 is DFQATT, CDR2 SNEGSKA, per germline (reference sequence). The CDR3 is 13 amino acids. Here the CDR3 DNA reads TGCAGTGCTAGTGTCGACAGGGGATGGGGCTACACCTTC. This sequence encodes CSASVDRGWGYTF.

V is TRBV9 and J is TRBJ2-1, with D perhaps matching TRBD2 (6 bases). CDR3 size: 16 residues. Per the germline V gene, CDR1 is SGDLS and CDR2 is YYNGEE. V was pared by 0 bases and J by 7 bases, with 17 bases between. CDR3 in DNA: TGTGCCAGCAGCGTAGAGATAGGACTATTGAGGAATGAGCAGTTCTTC. This gives the protein CASSVEIGLLRNEQFF.

This clone occurred a few times. The chain couples TRBV11-1 to TRBJ1-1; no clear D gene. V lost 3 bases and J 0 bases, leaving 5 bases between the germline ends. The CDR3 runs 13 residues. The germline V gene encodes CDR1 SGHAT and CDR2 FQDESV (reference sequence). The CDR3 DNA reads as TGTGCCAGCAGCTTCCCCATGAACACTGAAGCTTTCTTT. Protein: CASSFPMNTEAFF.

V usage is TRBV29-1 and J usage is TRBJ1-3, with 7 positions matching TRBD1. CDR1 is SQVTM and CDR2 is ANQGSEA in the germline V gene. CDR3 length equals 12 residues. Trimming took 8 bases from V and 2 from J; bases not matched to a gene: 3. The CDR3 loop reads CSTTGAGNTIYF. The CDR3 coding sequence is TGCAGCACCACAGGGGCTGGAAACACCATATATTTT.

The V gene is TRBV3-1 (or the pseudogene TRBV3-2), the J gene TRBJ2-3, with a weak D call TRBD2 (6 bases). The V gene's germline CDR1 is LGHDT and CDR2 YNNKEL (reference sequence). The CDR3 spans 16 residues. The V end was cut by 7 bases, the J end by 3 bases, with 20 bases between. CDR3 coding DNA: TGTGCCAGCAAAGGAGGGGTGTTAGGAGGGACAGATACGCAGTATTTT. It yields the protein CASKGGVLGGTDTQYF.

This chain joins TRBV5-5 and TRBJ2-1, with D perhaps matching TRBD2 (7 bases). CDR1 is SGHKS, CDR2 YYEKEE, per germline (reference sequence). The V end lost 1 base, the J end lost 4 bases, and 24 bases lay between the germline ends. This CDR3 spans 19 amino acids. This CDR3 is CASSLRGSGGGPVYNEQFF. CDR3 in DNA: TGTGCCAGCAGCTTGCGGGGGTCGGGCGGGGGCCCGGTATACAATGAGCAGTTCTTC.

The V and J genes are TRBV19 and TRBJ1-6, with D uncertain. This CDR3 is 15 amino acids long. Between the trimmed V and J ends, which lost 1 base and 7 bases, there was a span of 11 bases. Germline values: CDR1 LNHDA, CDR2 SQIVND (reference sequence). The CDR3 reads CASSIVRGENSPLHF. In nucleotides, the CDR3 is TGTGCCAGTAGTATAGTTCGGGGAGAAAATTCACCCCTCCACTTT.

J is TRBJ2-7 and V is TRBV5-8, with TRBD1 matching 8 bases. Germline V gene sequence: CDR1 SGHTS, CDR2 YDEGEE. The length of the CDR3 is 15 residues. J gave up 5 bases and V 5 bases, and 12 bases lay outside the gene matches. CDR3 bases: TGTGCCAGCAGTCATCACAGGGGGATAAGGAACGAGCAGTACTTC. Protein: CASSHHRGIRNEQYF.

This clone was seen a handful of times. The J gene is TRBJ1-2, the V gene TRBV6-5; perhaps TRBD1 as D (5 bases). Germline CDR1 MNHEY, CDR2 SVGAGI. The CDR3 is made up of 13 amino acids. V lost 0 bases and J lost 7, with 9 bases in between. CDR3: CASSYSSGIGYTF. The CDR3, as DNA: TGTGCCAGCAGTTACTCGTCAGGGATTGGCTACACCTTC.

The chain is built from TRBV11-3 and TRBJ2-7, with TRBD2 identical over 11 bases. Trimming took 5 bases from V and 6 from J; bases not matched to a gene: 9. The CDR3 covers 15 residues. Per the germline V gene, CDR1 is SGHNT and CDR2 is YENEEA. The CDR3 protein is CASSKGTSGTGEQYF. CDR3 in DNA: TGTGCCAGCAGCAAAGGGACTAGCGGTACTGGCGAGCAGTACTTC.

This chain joins TRBV28 and TRBJ1-5; possibly TRBD1 for D (5 bases). Germline lookup yields CDR1 MDHEN and CDR2 SYDVKM. The CDR3 length is 16 residues. The ends were cut back, 7 bases at V and 4 bases at J, with 20 bases in the middle. The CDR3 sequence is CASTQPGAGRNQPQHF. CDR3 DNA: TGTGCCAGCACCCAACCCGGCGCAGGGAGGAATCAGCCCCAGCATTTT.

The chain uses TRBV9 and TRBJ2-1; TRBD2 might be the D (5 bases). Germline V gene sequence: CDR1 SGDLS, CDR2 YYNGEE. Deletions cut 2 bases from V and 6 bases from J, with 15 bases between. CDR3 length equals 15 residues. CDR3: CASSVPGLGGNEQFF. CDR3 coding DNA: TGTGCCAGCAGCGTCCCAGGACTCGGCGGCAATGAGCAGTTCTTC.

The chain uses TRBV2 and TRBJ2-7; 12 bases line up with TRBD2. The CDR3 is made up of 16 amino acids. The V and J ends lost 6 bases and 6 bases, in that order; junction bases with no gene match: 12. Per germline, CDR1 SNHLY and CDR2 FYNNEI. The CDR3 reads CASSLWTSGKGGEQYF. The CDR3 DNA reads TGTGCCAGCAGCCTCTGGACTAGCGGGAAGGGCGGCGAGCAGTACTTC.

The chain uses TRBV9 and TRBJ1-1; TRBD1 matches 9 bases. The V gene end was trimmed by 3 bases and the J gene end by 4 bases; junction bases not matched to a gene: 7. Germline CDR1 SGDLS, CDR2 YYNGEE. The CDR3 runs 15 residues. CDR3: CASSETGGGGTEAFF. The DNA for the CDR3 is TGTGCCAGCAGCGAAACAGGGGGCGGCGGCACTGAAGCTTTCTTT.